This T cell receptor (beta chain) derives from a study of regulatory T cells in long-lasting Graves disease. This clonotype was observed many times. Its antigen is undetermined. Germline V gene sequence: CDR1 MDHEN, CDR2 SYDVKM. CDR3 size: 17 residues. The V end was cut by 3 bases, the J end by 0 bases, with 15 bases between. The time point: persistent/refractory GD, antithyroid drugs over 5 years with positive TRAb. Generation of the TCR library employed RNA extracted from PBMCs. The peripheral blood volume drawn was 8 to 9.5 milliliters, and it was collected into EDTA tubes. General study findings and limits: Persistent Graves' patients possessed reduced TCR diversity relative to recently diagnosed ones. TRBV28, TRBJ1-2 and TRBJ2-5 emerged as the favored segments in persistent disease.

To make TCR beta libraries, researchers used iRepertoire HTBI primers and Arm-PCR of CDR3 regions. In the source study's methods: Analysis of the samples identified 60 to 75 TRBV and 14 to 15 TRBJ segments. TCRdb re-called the multiplex PCR reads through MiXCR, storing one row per CDR3 protein. TCRdb, rather than the study authors, made the V and J calls. In the table there are around 460,000 distinct CDR3 sequences, approximately 22% of which are singletons. The sequences come from peripheral blood mononuclear cells (PBMCs), collected when the disease was refractory, from a patient treated with antithyroid drugs. The source of this sequence is a female donor with Graves disease. This chain uses TRBV28 with TRBJ1-3, with D unclear. The CDR3: CASSFLPTGASGNTIYF. The CDR3 nucleotides read TGTGCCAGCAGTTTTCTTCCCACTGGAGCCTCTGGAAACACCATATATTTT.